These 8 T cell receptor beta chains originate from one sample sequenced in a study of radiotherapy plus CTLA-4 blockade in lung cancer. Assay used: immunoSEQ multiplex PCR; TCRdb lists only in-frame clones, some missing. The sample includes 40,000 to 50,000 clones, 73% seen only once; the top ten take 3.5%. Here the sequenced sample was peripheral blood, taken from a patient treated with radiotherapy plus ipilimumab. The receptor set was obtained from a human donor with non-small cell lung cancer who had a complete response to radiotherapy plus ipilimumab.

The rearrangement links TRBV7-9 to TRBJ2-7; maybe TRBD2 (6 bases). Trimming shortened V by 5 bases and J by 5 bases, and 16 bases separated the two germline ends. Germline V gene data show CDR1 as SEHNR and CDR2 as FQNEAQ (reference sequence). The CDR3 has 14 amino acids. The CDR3 sequence is CASSDRGYENEQYF. The CDR3 coding sequence is TGTGCCAGCAGCGACCGGGGGTACGAGAACGAGCAGTACTTC.

V usage is TRBV27 and J usage is TRBJ2-7, with 7 bases lining up with TRBD2. The J segment lost 7 bases and the V segment lost 10 bases, leaving 13 bases of the junction unmatched. The CDR3 is made up of 13 amino acids. Looked up from germline, CDR1 is MNHEY and CDR2 is SMNVEV (reference sequence). This CDR3 reads CATRRGGDREQYF. For the CDR3, the DNA is TGTGCCACCCGGAGGGGAGGGGACCGGGAGCAGTACTTC.

The rearrangement uses TRBV6-5 and TRBJ1-2, with D unresolved. Trimming stripped 2 bases from V and 2 bases from J, with 9 bases between. The length of the CDR3 is 14 residues. Germline CDR1 MNHEY, CDR2 SVGAGI. The CDR3 protein is CASSYGRSNYGYTF. The CDR3 bases are TGTGCCAGCAGTTACGGCAGGTCAAACTATGGCTACACCTTC.

This clone was seen only a few times. This chain links TRBV2 with TRBJ1-1; maybe TRBD1 (5 bases). Germline CDR1 reads SNHLY; CDR2 reads FYNNEI. CDR3 length: 13 residues. The V gene lost 5 bases and the J gene lost 1 base, with 8 bases spanning the gap. The CDR3 coding sequence is TGTGCCAGCAGTAATGACAGGAACACTGAAGCTTTCTTT. This translates into CASSNDRNTEAFF.

As regards this clone: Other DNA sequences in the same sample also yield this CDR3. V gene TRBV18 combines with J gene TRBJ1-2; 7 bases line up with TRBD1. Germline CDR1 KGHSH, CDR2 LQKENI. J lost 3 bases, V lost 2 bases, and 0 bases had no gene match. This CDR3 is built from 13 residues. The CDR3 protein is CASSPDRDYGYTF. The CDR3 nucleotides read TGTGCCAGCTCACCAGACAGGGACTATGGCTACACCTTC.

This clone was found once. J is TRBJ1-4 and V is TRBV18; the match to TRBD1 covers 8 bases. This CDR3 spans 13 amino acids. The germline V gene has CDR1 KGHSH and CDR2 LQKENI. V trimming: 4 bases; J trimming: 7 bases; junction bases outside the gene matches: 2. CDR3 DNA: TGTGCCAGCTCACACGGGACAGGTGAAAAACTGTTTTTT. Residues: CASSHGTGEKLFF.

The rearrangement links TRBV10-3 to TRBJ2-3; 8 nucleotides align to TRBD2. The CDR3 runs 15 residues. With 5 bases clipped from V and 3 bases from J, the junction kept 7 bases outside the gene matches. Germline CDR1 reads ENHRY; CDR2 reads SYGVKD. CDR3 region: CAISMAGGRTDTQYF. As DNA, the CDR3 is TGTGCCATCAGTATGGCGGGAGGAAGGACAGATACGCAGTATTTT.

This chain links TRBV5-1 with TRBJ2-5; TRBD1 is a possible D gene (5 bases). Near its end, the DNA agrees better with TRBJ2-7, so the J call may be wrong. CDR1 is SGHRS, CDR2 YFSETQ, per germline. The CDR3 has 13 residues. The CDR3 sequence: CASSGAGFYEQYF. Here the CDR3 DNA reads TGCGCCAGCAGCGGGGCTGGTTTCTACGAGCAGTACTTC.